Listed here are 6 T cell receptor beta chains from one sample, sequenced in a study of T cell responses to AZD1222 COVID-19 vaccine. Generated by immunoSEQ multiplex PCR, the TCRdb table keeps only in-frame clones and is missing some. The sample has more than 80,000 clones, over 75% seen once. This specimen was peripheral blood, taken 28 days after the second AZD1222 dose. Receptor source: an adult who received the AZD1222 COVID-19 vaccine.

The rearrangement links TRBV20-1 to TRBJ1-4; tentatively, D is TRBD1 (6 bases). V lost 3 bases and J 8 bases, leaving 13 bases between the germline ends. The germline V gene has CDR1 DFQATT and CDR2 SNEGSKA (reference sequence). This CDR3 spans 13 amino acids. The CDR3 region is CSASPGQTEKLFF. The CDR3 DNA reads TGCAGTGCTAGTCCCGGACAGACAGAAAAACTGTTTTTT.

The chain joins TRBV5-1 to TRBJ2-2, with TRBD1 identical over 9 bases. Germline assignment: CDR1 SGHRS and CDR2 YFSETQ. Germline trimming cut 3 bases from V and 6 bases from J; bases unmatched to any gene: 9. The CDR3 is 16 amino acids. The CDR3 bases are TGCGCCAGCAGCTACGCCTTACAGGGGGCCTCCGGGGAGCTGTTTTTT. Protein product: CASSYALQGASGELFF.

V gene TRBV4-3 combines with J gene TRBJ2-1; D is uncertain. The CDR3 runs to 14 residues. V gave up 0 bases and J gave up 3 bases, with 6 bases separating them. Germline CDR1 and CDR2: LGHNA and YSLEER. For the CDR3, the DNA is TGCGCCAGCAGCCAAGATTCCGGCTACAATGAGCAGTTCTTC. This sequence encodes CASSQDSGYNEQFF.

The rearrangement links TRBV7-6 to TRBJ2-2, with unresolved D. CDR1 SGHVS and CDR2 FNYEAQ come from the germline V gene. Trimming removed 5 bases at V and 5 bases at J, with 18 bases between. CDR3 length: 16 amino acids. The CDR3 protein is CASSQNTPKTTGELFF. The CDR3 DNA sequence: TGTGCCAGCAGCCAAAACACGCCGAAAACTACCGGGGAGCTGTTTTTT.

The chain employs TRBV27 and TRBJ1-1; D remains unclear. Germline lookup yields CDR1 MNHEY and CDR2 SMNVEV (reference sequence). The CDR3 spans 13 residues. V was pared by 6 bases and J by 1 base, with 9 bases between. CDR3 sequence (DNA): TGTGCCAGCAGGCGCCGACAGAACACTGAAGCTTTCTTT. Its protein is CASRRRQNTEAFF.

For the CDR3, the DNA is TGTGCCAGCAGTGAGACAGCTAACTATGGCTACACCTTC. Protein: CASSETANYGYTF. V is TRBV2 and J is TRBJ1-2, with D possibly matching TRBD1 (5 bases). This CDR3 comprises 13 residues. The ends were cut back, 3 bases at V and 0 bases at J, with 5 bases in the middle. The germline V gene has CDR1 SNHLY and CDR2 FYNNEI. Drawing the rest from reference TRBV2 and TRBJ1-2, the complete variable domain is EPEVTQTPSHQVTQMGQEVILRCVPISNHLYFYWYRQILGQKVEFLVSFYNNEISEKSEIFDDQFSVERPDGSNFTLKIRSTKLEDSAMYFCASSETANYGYTFGSGTRLTVV.